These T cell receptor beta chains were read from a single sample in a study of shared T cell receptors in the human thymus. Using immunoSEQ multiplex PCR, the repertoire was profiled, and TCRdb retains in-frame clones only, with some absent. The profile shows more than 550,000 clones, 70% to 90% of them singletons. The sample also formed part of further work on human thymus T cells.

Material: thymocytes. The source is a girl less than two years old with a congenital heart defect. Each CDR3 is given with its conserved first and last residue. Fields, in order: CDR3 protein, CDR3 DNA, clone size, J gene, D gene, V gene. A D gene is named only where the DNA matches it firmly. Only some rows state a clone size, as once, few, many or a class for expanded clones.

CASSQKTGQHTEAFF	TGTGCCAGCAGCCAAAAGACAGGGCAGCACACTGAAGCTTTCTTT	.	TRBJ1-1	TRBD1	TRBV7-2
CASSQRTGGHLRGYTF	TGTGCCAGCAGCCAACGGACAGGGGGCCACCTTCGGGGCTACACCTTC	.	TRBJ1-2	TRBD1	TRBV14
CASSSGMIPYEQYF	TGTGCCAGCAGCTCGGGAATGATTCCCTACGAGCAGTACTTC	.	TRBJ2-7	.	TRBV7-2
CASSLAQGKTGLVEQYF	TGCGCCAGCAGCTTGGCCCAGGGAAAGACAGGGCTGGTCGAGCAGTACTTC	.	TRBJ2-7	TRBD1	TRBV5-1
CASSQGTGYEQYF	TGCGCCAGCAGCCAAGGGACAGGCTACGAGCAGTACTTC	.	TRBJ2-7	TRBD1	TRBV10-1
CASSLDEETQYF	TGTGCCAGCAGCTTAGACGAGGAGACCCAGTACTTC	once	TRBJ2-5	.	TRBV7-6
CASSFPGPGQSSGANVLTF	TGTGCCAGCAGCTTTCCCGGACCGGGACAGTCCTCTGGGGCCAACGTCCTGACTTTC	.	TRBJ2-6	TRBD1	TRBV11-1
CASSLGLAGIYEQYF	TGTGCCAGCAGCTTGGGACTAGCGGGGATCTACGAGCAGTACTTC	once	TRBJ2-7	TRBD2	TRBV5-6
CASSVHGQYNEQFF	TGTGCCAGCAGCGTCCATGGGCAGTACAATGAGCAGTTCTTC	.	TRBJ2-1	.	TRBV9
CASSFCPDRLNTIYF	TGTGCCAGCAGCTTCTGCCCTGACAGGTTGAACACCATATATTTT	once	TRBJ1-3	.	TRBV5-6
CASSKKRRTGRRSPLHF	TGTGCCAGCAGCAAGAAACGGCGGACAGGGAGAAGATCACCCCTCCACTTT	once	TRBJ1-6	TRBD1	TRBV13
CASSPQGPTYEQYF	TGCGCCAGCAGCCCACAGGGCCCGACCTACGAGCAGTACTTC	.	TRBJ2-7	.	TRBV4-1
CASSLAPPGGPLNTGELFF	TGTGCCAGCAGCTTAGCTCCCCCAGGAGGCCCCCTGAACACCGGGGAGCTGTTTTTT	.	TRBJ2-2	.	TRBV7-6
CASSLFSGGPESNEQFF	TGTGCCAGCAGCTTATTCAGCGGGGGCCCCGAAAGCAATGAGCAGTTCTTC	.	TRBJ2-1	TRBD2	TRBV7-2
CASSSGTAPFYEQYF	TGTGCCAGCTCTTCCGGGACAGCCCCTTTCTACGAGCAGTACTTC	.	TRBJ2-7	TRBD1	TRBV6-5
CASTIPRGRVGSPLHF	TGTGCCAGCACCATACCGCGTGGTCGGGTGGGTTCACCCCTCCACTTT	.	TRBJ1-6	.	TRBV28
CASSLEPMGQANTEAFF	TGTGCCAGCAGTTTGGAACCAATGGGACAGGCTAACACTGAAGCTTTCTTT	.	TRBJ1-1	TRBD1	TRBV28
CASSRHFGTGSDEQFF	TGTGCCAGCAGCCGCCATTTTGGGACAGGGAGCGATGAGCAGTTCTTC	few	TRBJ2-1	TRBD1	TRBV14